The 8 T cell receptor beta chains in this list originate from one sample, sequenced in a study of tumor-infiltrating lymphocytes in primary liver carcinoma. Unsorted bulk tissue, roughly 20-33 mg of it, served as the source for co-extraction of RNA and DNA. From approximately 550 ng of total RNA, TCR beta-specific cDNA was reverse-transcribed using a constant-region primer. Each TCR beta library was derived from three nested multiplex PCR rounds that employed slightly modified ARM-PCR. Forward primers for TRBV1-TRBV30 and a C-beta reverse primer served the first two PCR rounds, at 10 cycles each. One entry per CDR3 protein results from TCRdb running MiXCR on the multiplex PCR reads. The sample shows 100,000 or so distinct CDR3 sequences, around two thirds of them seen only once. Material for sequencing was liver tumor tissue from sampling region 2. Subset specified: tumor region T2, inferior pole. These receptors came from a woman aged 55-70 years with primary liver carcinoma and hepatitis B virus infection.

This chain joins TRBV20-1 and TRBJ2-7; 8 bases line up with TRBD2. CDR1 DFQATT and CDR2 SNEGSKA come from the germline V gene (reference sequence). The CDR3 consists of 12 residues. The J segment lost 3 bases and the V segment lost 6 bases, leaving 4 bases of the junction unmatched. CDR3 nucleotides: TGCAGTGCGCGGACTAGCAGCTACGAGCAGTACTTC. It codes for CSARTSSYEQYF.

As concerns this clonotype: The junction does not match germline at one end; this may be a read error. This chain connects TRBV4-1 to TRBJ1-5; D is unclear. Germline-derived CDR1 and CDR2 are MGHRA and YSYEKL. This CDR3 is built from 16 residues. The CDR3 nucleotides are TGCGCCAGTAGCCGAGAATCCGGCGGGCGCAATCAGCCCCAGCATTTT. This encodes CASSRESGGRNQPQHF.

The V call is TRBV5-5, the J call TRBJ2-2; 9 bases align to TRBD2. V dropped 4 bases and J dropped 6; count of bases not matched to a gene: 10. Germline-derived CDR1 and CDR2 are SGHKS and YYEKEE (reference sequence). The CDR3 spans 16 residues. Written as DNA, the CDR3 is TGTGCCAGCAGCCTGGACGTCGCGGGAGGGTCCGGGGAGCTGTTTTTT. Translated, it gives CASSLDVAGGSGELFF.

The chain has TRBV5-4 and TRBJ2-5, with D unresolved. The J call is uncertain, as TRBJ2-1 better fits the DNA end. This CDR3 has 11 residues. Germline V gene data show CDR1 as SGHNT and CDR2 as YYREEE (reference sequence). CDR3 in amino acids: CASSSHETQFF. The CDR3 DNA is TGTGCCAGCAGCTCTCATGAGACCCAGTTCTTC.

Comment on this clonotype: A much more abundant neighbour one base away suggests this may be a read error. This rearrangement joins TRBV5-4 to TRBJ1-1; D is unresolved. Germline V gene sequence: CDR1 SGHNT, CDR2 YYREEE (reference sequence). V lost 4 bases to trimming and J lost 1 base, with 11 bases between them. The CDR3 has 14 amino acids. CDR3 residues: CASSPTVQNTEAFF. For the CDR3, the DNA is TGTGCCAGCAGCCCGACTGTACAGAACACTGAAGCTTTCTTT.

This clonotype showed up just a few times. The V call is TRBV30, the J call TRBJ2-7, with D maybe TRBD2 (6 bases). CDR3 length: 14 amino acids. Germline assignment: CDR1 GTSNPN and CDR2 SVGIG (reference sequence). V lost 1 base and J lost 4, with 14 bases in between. The CDR3 coding sequence is TGTGCCTGGAGTGGGGGGGACCGGAGGTACGAGCAGTACTTC. Amino acids: CAWSGGDRRYEQYF.

In the case of this clonotype: Since the CDR3 does not end with the conserved phenylalanine or tryptophan, this likely comes from a read error. The chain recombines TRBV12-3 or TRBV12-4 with TRBJ2-1, with D perhaps TRBD1 (5 bases). This CDR3 has 11 residues. The CDR3 bases are TGTGCCAGCAGTCGACAGCATGAACAGTTCTTA. Translating it yields CASSRQHEQFL.

The chain carries TRBV11-2 and TRBJ2-4, with a possible D match to TRBD2 (6 bases). Germline V gene data show CDR1 as SGHAT and CDR2 as FQNNGV. CDR3 length: 17 residues. V dropped 2 bases and J dropped 16 bases, with 30 bases sitting between them. The CDR3 loop reads CASSLSTGDLAKNINYF. In nucleotides, the CDR3 is TGTGCCAGCAGCTTATCTACCGGGGACTTAGCCAAAAACATTAATTACTTC. Using reference TRBV11-2 and TRBJ2-4 for the parts outside the CDR3, the full variable domain is EAGVAQSPRYKIIEKRQSVAFWCNPISGHATLYWYQQILGQGPKLLIQFQNNGVVDDSQLPKDRFSAERLKGVDSTLKIQPAKLEDSAVYLCASSLSTGDLAKNINYFGAGTRLSVL.